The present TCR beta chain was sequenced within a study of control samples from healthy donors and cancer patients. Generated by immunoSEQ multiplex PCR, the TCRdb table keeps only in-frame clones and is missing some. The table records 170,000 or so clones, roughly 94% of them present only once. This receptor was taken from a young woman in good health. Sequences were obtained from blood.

The CDR3 coding sequence is TGCGCCAGCAGTGAGTATTCGGCAGGGGGCACTGAAGCTTTCTTT. It specifies CASSEYSAGGTEAFF. V usage is TRBV10-1 and J usage is TRBJ1-1; 7 bases line up with TRBD1. From germline, CDR1 is WNHNN and CDR2 SYGVQD (reference sequence). The CDR3 contains 15 residues. The J segment lost 4 bases and the V segment lost 1 base, leaving 6 bases of the junction unmatched.